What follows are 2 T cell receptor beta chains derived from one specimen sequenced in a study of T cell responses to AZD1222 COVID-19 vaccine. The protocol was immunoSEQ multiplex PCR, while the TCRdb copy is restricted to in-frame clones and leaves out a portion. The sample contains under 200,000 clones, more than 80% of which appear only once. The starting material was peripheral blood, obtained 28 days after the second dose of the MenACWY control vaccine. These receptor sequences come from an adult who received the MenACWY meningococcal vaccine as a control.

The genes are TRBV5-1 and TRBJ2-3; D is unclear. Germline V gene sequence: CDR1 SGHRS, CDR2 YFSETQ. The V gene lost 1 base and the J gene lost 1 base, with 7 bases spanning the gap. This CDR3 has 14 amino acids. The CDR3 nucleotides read TGCGCCAGCAGCTTGAGTCCCGGCACAGATACGCAGTATTTT. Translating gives CASSLSPGTDTQYF.

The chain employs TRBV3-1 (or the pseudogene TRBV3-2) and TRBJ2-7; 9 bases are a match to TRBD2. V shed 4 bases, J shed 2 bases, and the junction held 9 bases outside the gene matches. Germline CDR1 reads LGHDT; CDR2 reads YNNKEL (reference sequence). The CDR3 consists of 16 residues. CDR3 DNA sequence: TGTGCCAGCAGCCCCCCTAATAGCGGGGGACCCTACGAGCAGTACTTC. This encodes CASSPPNSGGPYEQYF.